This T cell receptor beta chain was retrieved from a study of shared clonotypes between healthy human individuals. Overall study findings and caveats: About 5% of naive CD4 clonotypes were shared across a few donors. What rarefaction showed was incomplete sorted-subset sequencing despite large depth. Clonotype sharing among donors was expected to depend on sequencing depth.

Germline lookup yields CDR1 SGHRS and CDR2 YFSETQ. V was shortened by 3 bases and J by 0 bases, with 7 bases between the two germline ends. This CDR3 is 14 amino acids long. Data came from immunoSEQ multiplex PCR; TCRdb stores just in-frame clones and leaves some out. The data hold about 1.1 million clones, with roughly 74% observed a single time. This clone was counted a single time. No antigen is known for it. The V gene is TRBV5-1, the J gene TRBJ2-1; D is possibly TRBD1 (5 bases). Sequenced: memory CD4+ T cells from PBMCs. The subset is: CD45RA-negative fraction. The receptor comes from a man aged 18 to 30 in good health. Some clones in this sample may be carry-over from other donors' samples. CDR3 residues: CASSSRVSYNEQFF. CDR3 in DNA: TGCGCCAGCAGCTCCAGGGTCTCCTACAATGAGCAGTTCTTC.